This T cell receptor beta chain was observed in a study of CD8+ T cells in alopecia areata. Regarding the study as a whole: Normal skin's resident alphabeta T cells are sequenced alongside lesional scalp T cells. Compared with normal scalp, lesional scalp had higher clonality and more expanded CD8+ clones. The study found TCR sharing across patients less clear than in mice, possibly for HLA reasons.

From PBMCs, CD4+ and CD8+ T cells were sorted. Germline V lookup: CDR1 SGDLS, CDR2 YYNGEE. CDR3 length equals 14 residues. V lost 0 bases to trimming and J lost 0 bases, with 5 bases between them. This clone was picked up a small number of times. The antigen is not known. In the same sample, other DNA sequences code for this CDR3. After isolation, RNA underwent reverse transcription to generate cDNA as the sequencing template. Sequenced by immunoSEQ multiplex PCR; TCRdb stores in-frame clones only, minus some. Of about 110,000 clones in the sample, approximately 60% were seen once. This clonotype was obtained from a human donor in good health. Sequencing was carried out using CD8+ T cells sorted from blood. J is TRBJ2-3 and V is TRBV9; possible D gene TRBD1, 5 bases. The CDR3 reads CASSVAGSTDTQYF. The CDR3 nucleotides are TGTGCCAGCAGCGTAGCAGGGAGCACAGATACGCAGTATTTT.